This T cell receptor beta chain was recovered during a study of shared clonotypes between healthy human individuals. TCRdb's table, derived via immunoSEQ multiplex PCR, lists solely in-frame clones and lacks some. The sample carries over a million clones, around 97% recorded once. This CDR3 is built from 15 residues. Looked up from germline, CDR1 is MDHEN and CDR2 is SYDVKM. The J segment lost 5 bases and the V segment lost 3 bases, leaving 3 bases of the junction unmatched. The receptor was isolated from a man aged 30 to 39 in good health. Material: naive CD4+ T cells sorted from blood. The subset is: CD45RA+ positively selected. The rearrangement joins TRBV28 to TRBJ2-1; 11 bases agree with TRBD2. The CDR3 protein is CASSFLAGGDNEQFF. The CDR3 nucleotides are TGTGCCAGCAGTTTTTTAGCGGGAGGGGACAATGAGCAGTTCTTC.